This T cell receptor (beta chain) comes out of a study of blood T cells in healthy people across ages. In this sample, this clonotype turned up a few times. Germline assignment: CDR1 SQVTM and CDR2 ANQGSEA. The CDR3 sequence is 14 residues long. Trimming removed 7 bases at V and 1 base at J, with 14 bases between. Through a sample-barcoded 5' primer and a J-beta primer mix, a second PCR was run for roughly 6 to 12 cycles. MiXCR, applied by TCRdb to the 5' RACE reads, yields one record per CDR3 protein. The table lists fewer than 600,000 distinct CDR3 sequences, around 27% of them singletons. The sample was also reused in another study, on T cells of mothers and their children.

The source material was blood. The receptor was derived from a boy aged 2-15 years in good health. The chain links TRBV29-1 to TRBJ2-1, with D uncertain. For the CDR3, the DNA is TGCAGCGGTGATGTCGGGCTATCCTACAATGAGCAGTTCTTC. Its translation: CSGDVGLSYNEQFF.